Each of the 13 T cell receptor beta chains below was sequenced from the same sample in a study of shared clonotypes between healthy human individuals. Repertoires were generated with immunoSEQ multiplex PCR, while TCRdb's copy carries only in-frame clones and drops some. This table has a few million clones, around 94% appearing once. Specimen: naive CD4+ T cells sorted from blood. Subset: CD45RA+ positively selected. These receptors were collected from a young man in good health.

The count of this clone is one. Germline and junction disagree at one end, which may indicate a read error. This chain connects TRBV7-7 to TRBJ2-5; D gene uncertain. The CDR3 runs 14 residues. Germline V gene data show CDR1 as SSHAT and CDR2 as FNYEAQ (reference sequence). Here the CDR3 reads CASSLTNSQETQYF. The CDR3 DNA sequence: TGTGCTAGCAGCTTAACTAACAGTCAAGAGACCCAGTACTTC. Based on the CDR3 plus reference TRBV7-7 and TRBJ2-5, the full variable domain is GAGVSQSPRYKVTKRGQDVTLRCDPISSHATLYWYQQALGQGPEFLTYFNYEAQPDKSGLPSDRFSAERPEGSISTLTIQRTEQRDSAMYRCASSLTNSQETQYFGPGTRLLVL.

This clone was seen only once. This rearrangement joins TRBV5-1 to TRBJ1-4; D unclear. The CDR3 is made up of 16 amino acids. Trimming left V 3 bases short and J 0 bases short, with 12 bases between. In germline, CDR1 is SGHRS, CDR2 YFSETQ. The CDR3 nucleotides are TGCGCCAGCAGCTCCGGTGGGGTTGCAACTAATGAAAAACTGTTTTTT. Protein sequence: CASSSGGVATNEKLFF.

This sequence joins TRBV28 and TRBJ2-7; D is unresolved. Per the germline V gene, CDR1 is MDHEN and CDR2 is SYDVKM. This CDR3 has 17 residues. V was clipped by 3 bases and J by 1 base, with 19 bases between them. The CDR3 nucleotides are TGTGCCAGCAGTTTTCCTCCCACTCTCAAACTTTCCTACGAGCAGTACTTC. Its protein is CASSFPPTLKLSYEQYF.

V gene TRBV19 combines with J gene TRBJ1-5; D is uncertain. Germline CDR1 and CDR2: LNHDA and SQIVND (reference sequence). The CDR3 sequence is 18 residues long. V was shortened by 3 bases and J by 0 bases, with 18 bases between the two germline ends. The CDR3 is CASSIQHGPSYSNQPQHF. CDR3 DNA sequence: TGTGCCAGTAGTATCCAACACGGGCCCTCTTATAGCAATCAGCCCCAGCATTTT.

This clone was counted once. CDR3 region: CASSLDTLLPLHF. The CDR3 nucleotides are TGTGCCAGCAGCTTAGACACCCTGCTCCCCCTCCACTTT. The chain recombines TRBV7-2 with TRBJ1-6, with no clear D. Germline V gene sequence: CDR1 SGHTA, CDR2 FQGNSA. V lost 1 base and J lost 13, with 11 bases in between. The CDR3 contains 13 residues.

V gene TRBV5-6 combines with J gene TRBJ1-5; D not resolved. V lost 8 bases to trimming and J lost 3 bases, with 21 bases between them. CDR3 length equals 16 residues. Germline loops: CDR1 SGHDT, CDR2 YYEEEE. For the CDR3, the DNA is TGTGCCAGGCGTCATAGGACTTTTTTTATCAATCAGCCCCAGCATTTT. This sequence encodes CARRHRTFFINQPQHF.

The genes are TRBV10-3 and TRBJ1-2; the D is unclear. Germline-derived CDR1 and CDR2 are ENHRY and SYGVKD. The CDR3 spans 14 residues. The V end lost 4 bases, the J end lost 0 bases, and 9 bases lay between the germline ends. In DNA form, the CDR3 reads TGTGCCATCAGTGTAGGGAACTCTAACTATGGCTACACCTTC. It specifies CAISVGNSNYGYTF.

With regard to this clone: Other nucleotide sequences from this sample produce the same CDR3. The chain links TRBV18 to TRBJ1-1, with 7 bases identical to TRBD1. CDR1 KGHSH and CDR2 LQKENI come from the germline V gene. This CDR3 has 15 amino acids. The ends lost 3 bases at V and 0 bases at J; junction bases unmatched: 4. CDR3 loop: CASSPGGQLNTEAFF. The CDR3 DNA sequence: TGTGCCAGCTCACCTGGGGGACAGCTGAACACTGAAGCTTTCTTT.

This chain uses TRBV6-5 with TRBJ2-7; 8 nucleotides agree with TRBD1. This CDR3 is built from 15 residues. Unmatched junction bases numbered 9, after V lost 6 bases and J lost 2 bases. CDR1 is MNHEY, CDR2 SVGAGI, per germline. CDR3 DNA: TGTGCCAGCAGAATAACCGGGACAGGACCCTACGAGCAGTACTTC. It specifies CASRITGTGPYEQYF.

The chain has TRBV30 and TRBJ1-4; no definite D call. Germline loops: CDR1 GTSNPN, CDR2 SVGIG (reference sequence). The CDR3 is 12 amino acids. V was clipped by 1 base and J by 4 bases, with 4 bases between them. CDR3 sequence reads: CAWSESNEKLFF. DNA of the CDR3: TGTGCCTGGAGTGAAAGTAATGAAAAACTGTTTTTT.

This chain's CDR3 is CASMGQTYEQYF. CDR3 bases: TGTGCCAGCATGGGCCAAACCTACGAGCAGTACTTC. The rearrangement joins TRBV6-1 to TRBJ2-7; no firm D call. CDR1 is MNHNS and CDR2 is SASEGT in the germline V gene. Between the trimmed V and J ends, which lost 7 bases and 2 bases, there was a span of 9 bases. The CDR3 has 12 amino acids.

This CDR3 reads CASSAGTENIQYF. CDR3 bases: TGCGCCAGCAGCGCCGGGACAGAAAACATTCAGTACTTC. The chain joins TRBV5-1 to TRBJ2-4; 7 bases agree with TRBD1. CDR3 size: 13 residues. J was trimmed by 5 bases and V by 4 bases; bases with no gene match: 3. Germline CDR1 SGHRS, CDR2 YFSETQ. Based on the CDR3 plus reference TRBV5-1 and TRBJ2-4, the full variable domain is KAGVTQTPRYLIKTRGQQVTLSCSPISGHRSVSWYQQTPGQGLQFLFEYFSETQRNKGNFPGRFSGRQFSNSRSEMNVSTLELGDSALYLCASSAGTENIQYFGAGTRLSVL.

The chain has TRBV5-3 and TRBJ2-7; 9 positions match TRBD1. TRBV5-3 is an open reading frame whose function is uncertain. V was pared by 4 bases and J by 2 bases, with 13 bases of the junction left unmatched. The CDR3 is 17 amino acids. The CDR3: CARSPTYHGTGTYEQYF. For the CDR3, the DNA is TGTGCCAGAAGCCCAACTTACCACGGGACAGGGACCTACGAGCAGTACTTC.